These T cell receptor beta chains were read from a single sample in a study of cytomegalovirus exposure and HLA in healthy donors. Profiling relied on immunoSEQ multiplex PCR, and the TCRdb table lists in-frame clones only, not all of them. The profile shows 150,000 to 200,000 clones, around 81% of them singletons. Sequenced material: PBMCs. The receptors stem from a man aged 30 to 39 in good health and CMV-seronegative. Each CDR3 is given with its conserved first and last residue. The D gene is left open where the match is weak. The size field is filled for only some rows; it gives once, few, many or a size class.

J | V | size | D | DNA | CDR3
TRBJ2-2 | TRBV7-9 | - | TRBD2 | TGTGCCAGCAGCTTAGGTAGCGGGAGGGCGAACACCGGGGAGCTGTTTTTT | CASSLGSGRANTGELFF
TRBJ2-1 | TRBV4-1 | - | TRBD2 | TGCGCCAGCAGCCAAGTGGGGGGACTAGCCCGCAATGAGCAGTTCTTC | CASSQVGGLARNEQFF
TRBJ1-2 | TRBV27 | once | - | TGTGCCAGCAGTTTACAGGGTCGGCCCAACTCCTATGGCTACACCTTC | CASSLQGRPNSYGYTF
TRBJ1-2 | TRBV7-6 | once | TRBD1 | TGTGCCAGCAGCTACCTGACAGGGCGGCCGGATCCCAACTATGGCTACACCTTC | CASSYLTGRPDPNYGYTF
TRBJ2-3 | TRBV19 | - | TRBD2 | TGTGCCAGTAGAAACCTACGGACTAGCGGGAGCACAGATACGCAGTATTTT | CASRNLRTSGSTDTQYF
TRBJ2-3 | TRBV19 | - | - | TGTGCCAGTAGTATCCCCAGGGGCAGGCAAACCACAGATACGCAGTATTTT | CASSIPRGRQTTDTQYF
TRBJ2-7 | TRBV18 | - | - | TGTGCCAGCTCACCACCGGCGGCTAGCTCCTACGAGCAGTACTTC | CASSPPAASSYEQYF
TRBJ2-3 | TRBV4-2 | once | - | TGTGCCAGCAGCCAAGTCCTCCCAGATACGCAGTATTTT | CASSQVLPDTQYF
TRBJ2-5 | TRBV9 | - | - | TGTGCCAGCAGCGTAGTCCCCGGGAGCGGGGAGACCCAGTACTTC | CASSVVPGSGETQYF
TRBJ2-7 | TRBV4-1 | - | - | TGCGCCAGCAGCCAAGGGGACGGGAGCGGGCGCTCCTACGAGCAGTACTTC | CASSQGDGSGRSYEQYF
TRBJ1-1 | TRBV5-1 | few | - | TGCGCCAGCAGCCCGTTACCAGGGAAGGGCACTGAAGCTTTCTTT | CASSPLPGKGTEAFF
TRBJ2-3 | TRBV6-9 | - | TRBD2 | TGTGCCAGCAGTTATCCCCCGAGGACTAGCTATAGCACAGATACGCAGTATTTT | CASSYPPRTSYSTDTQYF
TRBJ2-2 | TRBV7-2 | - | - | TGTGCCAGCAGCCGCACCGGGAGCTTAAACACCGGGGAGCTGTTTTTT | CASSRTGSLNTGELFF
TRBJ2-1 | TRBV11-1 | - | TRBD2 | TGTGCCAGCAGCTTAGGGACTAGTTCTGGGCATGAGCAGTTCTTC | CASSLGTSSGHEQFF
TRBJ1-4 | TRBV5-5 | - | TRBD1 | TGTGCCAGCAGCAGGCGACAGGGATCTAATGAAAAACTGTTTTTT | CASSRRQGSNEKLFF
TRBJ1-2 | TRBV27 | - | TRBD1 | TGTGCCAGCAGACCTCCGGGACAGGGTAACTATGGCTACACCTTC | CASRPPGQGNYGYTF
TRBJ2-6 | TRBV7-3 | - | TRBD2 | TGTGCCAGCAGCCGGGGGGGCAGTGGGGCCAACGTCCTGACTTTC | CASSRGGSGANVLTF
TRBJ2-1 | TRBV6-6 | - | TRBD2 | TGTGCCATCGGGGCAGCGGGATTGTTATTCTTC | CAIGAAGLLFF
TRBJ1-1 | TRBV10-3 | - | TRBD1 | TGTGCCATCAGTATAGCCGGGACAGGGAACACTGAAGCTTTCTTT | CAISIAGTGNTEAFF
TRBJ1-6 | TRBV5-1 | - | - | TGCGCCAGCAGCCCCTCCAGCGGGTGGTCTTCACCCCTCCACTTT | CASSPSSGWSSPLHF
TRBJ2-1 | TRBV11-3 | - | TRBD2 | TGTGCCAGCAGCCCCGGGACTAGCGGGAACGATGAGCAGTTCTTC | CASSPGTSGNDEQFF
TRBJ2-7 | TRBV11-2 | - | - | TGTGCCAGCAGCTTATACTCCTACGAGCAGTACTTC | CASSLYSYEQYF
TRBJ2-6 | TRBV19 | - | - | TGTGCCAGCGGGTCAATCGACCTCCAGGGGCCTGGGGCCAACGTCCTGACTTTC | CASGSIDLQGPGANVLTF
TRBJ1-4 | TRBV18 | - | - | TGTGCCAGCTCACCATTGAGTTTACAGGACCATGAAAAACTGTTTTTT | CASSPLSLQDHEKLFF
TRBJ2-5 | TRBV19 | - | TRBD2 | TGTGCCAGTAGTGGACTAGCGGGAGGCCACCAAGAGACCCAGTACTTC | CASSGLAGGHQETQYF
TRBJ2-7 | TRBV4-1 | - | - | TGCGCCAGCAGCCAATTATTAAATAACAGGCAGTACTTC | CASSQLLNNRQYF
TRBJ2-5 | TRBV18 | - | - | TGTGCCAGCTCACCTGGGGCACCCGGAGAGACCCAGTACTTC | CASSPGAPGETQYF
TRBJ2-3 | TRBV7-3 | once | - | TGTGCCAGCAGCTGGGGGACTGCCGGTCCTCGCACAGATACGCAGTATTTT | CASSWGTAGPRTDTQYF
TRBJ2-5 | TRBV2 | - | TRBD2 | TGTGCCGGGGGGGTCGCGGGAGGGCCGGAAGAGACCCAGTACTTC | CAGGVAGGPEETQYF
TRBJ2-7 | TRBV7-2 | few | - | TGTGCCAGCAGCCTACCGACCTACGAGCAGTACTTC | CASSLPTYEQYF
TRBJ2-7 | TRBV7-9 | - | - | TGTGCCAGCAGCTTAGCGCAGGTTCCTGGGGAGCAGTACTTC | CASSLAQVPGEQYF
TRBJ1-5 | TRBV2 | once | - | TGTGCCAGCAGTGAAGCGACACGTAATCAGCCCCAGCATTTT | CASSEATRNQPQHF
TRBJ2-3 | TRBV6-1 | - | - | TGTGCCACTCTACACCGGGATATGCCTCCAGATACGCAGTATTTT | CATLHRDMPPDTQYF
TRBJ1-6 | TRBV12-5 | - | - | TGTGCTAGTGCCGCGGGCAATAATTCACCCCTCCACTTT | CASAAGNNSPLHF
TRBJ2-7 | TRBV5-6 | - | - | TGTGCCAGCAGCGAGAGCTACGAGCAGTACTTC | CASSESYEQYF
TRBJ1-5 | TRBV19 | - | TRBD1 | TGTGCCAGTAGTCTGACAGGGCCGGCTCAGCCCCAGCATTTT | CASSLTGPAQPQHF
TRBJ2-7 | TRBV9 | once | - | TGTGCCAGCAGCGTAGCAGTAACAGGAAGCTACAAGCAGTACTTC | CASSVAVTGSYKQYF
TRBJ2-5 | TRBV25-1 | - | TRBD1 | TGTGCCAGCGAAGAGGCCGGGACAGGGTTCGCCCAAGAGACCCAGTACTTC | CASEEAGTGFAQETQYF
TRBJ2-1 | TRBV5-1 | - | - | TGCGCCAGCAGCCACTTGGGCGTGGACCCCCTAGCTGAGCAGTTCTTC | CASSHLGVDPLAEQFF
TRBJ2-7 | TRBV6-1 | - | - | TGTGCCAGCAGGGGGGGGGCGTACGAGCAGTACTTC | CASRGGAYEQYF
TRBJ2-3 | TRBV6-1 | - | - | TGTGCCAGCAGTGAAACTAGCAGTTTGGGGACAGATACGCAGTATTTT | CASSETSSLGTDTQYF
TRBJ2-2 | TRBV4-1 | few | TRBD2 | TGCGCCAGCAGCCAAGATGGGACTAGCGGGATCTCCGGGGAGCTGTTTTTT | CASSQDGTSGISGELFF
TRBJ2-1 | TRBV27 | - | TRBD2 | TGTGCCAGCAGATCCTTTATAGCGGGAGCCCATGAGCAGTTCTTC | CASRSFIAGAHEQFF
TRBJ2-7 | TRBV28 | once | TRBD1 | TGTGCCAGCAGTTCTGACAGGGCCCCGGACTACGAGCAGTACTTC | CASSSDRAPDYEQYF
TRBJ2-2 | TRBV9 | - | TRBD2 | TGTGCCAGCAGCGTAGGGGCTAGCGGGAGTGGGACCGGGGAGCTGTTTTTT | CASSVGASGSGTGELFF
TRBJ2-1 | TRBV2 | - | TRBD2 | TGTGCCAGCACTGTAGGACTAGCGCCTTACAATGAGCAGTTCTTC | CASTVGLAPYNEQFF
TRBJ2-1 | TRBV27 | - | - | TGTGCCAGCAGTTTGGTACTAGGTGAGCAGTTCTTC | CASSLVLGEQFF
TRBJ1-4 | TRBV9 | - | TRBD1 | TGTGCCAGCAGCGAACAGGGGGAAACTAATGAAAAACTGTTTTTT | CASSEQGETNEKLFF
TRBJ1-5 | TRBV2 | - | TRBD1 | TGTGCCAGCAAGCCGGGACAGGGACGCGTCAATCAGCCCCAGCATTTT | CASKPGQGRVNQPQHF
TRBJ2-4 | TRBV27 | - | - | TGTGCCAGCAGTTTGTCCGGGGTAGCCAAAAACATTCAGTACTTC | CASSLSGVAKNIQYF
TRBJ2-2 | TRBV7-9 | - | - | TGTGCCGGACGGGGAGGCCGGAACACCGGGGAGCTGTTTTTT | CAGRGGRNTGELFF
TRBJ2-5 | TRBV2 | - | - | TGTGCCAGCAGGGGCCAGGGAGGTATGGAGACCCAGTACTTC | CASRGQGGMETQYF
TRBJ2-3 | TRBV7-3 | few | - | TGTGCCAGCAGCCACCAGGCTAGCGGCACAGATACGCAGTATTTT | CASSHQASGTDTQYF